The rows below give T cell receptor beta chains drawn from one sample of a study of blood T cell repertoires in COVID-19. The data were produced by immunoSEQ multiplex PCR, yet TCRdb's version contains in-frame clones alone and is incomplete. The data hold roughly 140,000 clones, with around three quarters observed a single time. Sequenced sample: peripheral blood. All receptors derive from a man aged 55-75 years with acute or convalescent COVID-19. The CDR3 runs from the conserved cysteine through the conserved F or W. Each record gives: clone size, V gene, J gene, D gene, CDR3 protein, CDR3 DNA. D genes are given only for firm matches. Clone size appears in some rows only: once, few, many, or a class for an expanded clone.

-,TRBV28,TRBJ2-6,TRBD1,CASRGQGSGANVLTF,TGTGCCAGCAGGGGACAGGGGTCTGGGGCCAACGTCCTGACTTTC
many,TRBV19,TRBJ1-1,-,CASKAGGTEAFF,TGTGCCAGTAAGGCGGGGGGCACTGAAGCTTTCTTT
few,TRBV5-1,TRBJ2-2,TRBD2,CASSPPRLALGTGELFF,TGCGCCAGCAGCCCTCCCCGACTAGCGTTGGGGACCGGGGAGCTGTTTTTT
few,TRBV5-6,TRBJ2-5,-,CASSLLGGWAQETQYF,TGTGCCAGCAGCTTGCTAGGGGGATGGGCCCAAGAGACCCAGTACTTC
-,TRBV10-3,TRBJ2-7,TRBD1,CAITGQGREQYF,TGTGCCATCACCGGACAGGGTCGCGAGCAGTACTTC
-,TRBV13,TRBJ2-3,TRBD1,CASSFRTGSDTQYF,TGTGCCAGCAGCTTCAGGACAGGGTCGGATACGCAGTATTTT
once,TRBV29-1,TRBJ1-1,-,CSVAGTRNTEAFF,TGCAGCGTTGCCGGGACAAGGAACACTGAAGCTTTCTTT
-,TRBV3-1/TRBV3-2,TRBJ1-3,-,CASSFRPSSGNTIYF,TGTGCCAGCAGCTTCCGACCTAGCTCTGGAAACACCATATATTTT
-,TRBV30,TRBJ1-6,-,CAWSAGGGNSPLHF,TGTGCCTGGAGTGCCGGGGGAGGGAATTCACCCCTCCACTTT
-,TRBV2,TRBJ2-5,-,CASSVQPGTQYF,TGTGCCAGCAGTGTCCAGCCGGGGACCCAGTACTTC
-,TRBV7-9,TRBJ2-5,TRBD2,CASSLTGGGETQYF,TGTGCCAGCAGCTTGACTGGGGGAGGGGAGACCCAGTACTTC
-,TRBV29-1,TRBJ1-1,TRBD1,CSVDKQGANTEAFF,TGCAGCGTAGACAAACAGGGGGCAAACACTGAAGCTTTCTTT
once,TRBV25-1,TRBJ2-5,TRBD2,CASSEYVSTSGVGETQYF,TGTGCCAGCAGTGAATACGTCAGCACTAGCGGAGTGGGAGAGACCCAGTACTTC
-,TRBV5-1,TRBJ2-7,TRBD1,CASSLSVRGLDEQYF,TGCGCCAGCAGCTTGTCCGTCAGGGGGTTGGACGAGCAGTACTTC
-,TRBV5-1,TRBJ2-1,TRBD2,CASSRISGPSDEQFF,TGCGCCAGCAGCCGAATTAGCGGGCCAAGCGATGAGCAGTTCTTC
few,TRBV12-2,TRBJ2-7,-,CASRLEASGRTQSYEQYF,TGTGCAAGTCGCTTAGAGGCTAGCGGGAGGACCCAGTCCTACGAGCAGTACTTC
-,TRBV7-3,TRBJ2-2,-,CASSPGRSGGAGELFF,TGTGCCAGCAGTCCAGGGAGGAGCGGTGGGGCCGGGGAGCTGTTTTTT
few,TRBV5-6,TRBJ2-7,-,CASSSRGEQYF,TGTGCCAGCAGCTCCAGAGGCGAGCAGTACTTC
-,TRBV11-1,TRBJ2-3,TRBD2,CASSGTSSTDTQYF,TGTGCCAGCAGCGGGACTAGCAGCACAGATACGCAGTATTTT
-,TRBV14,TRBJ1-1,-,CASSPRDTLNTEAFF,TGTGCCAGCAGCCCCCGGGACACCTTGAACACTGAAGCTTTCTTT
-,TRBV19,TRBJ2-5,TRBD1,CASSATGQETQYF,TGTGCCAGTAGTGCGACAGGGCAAGAGACCCAGTACTTC
-,TRBV6-5,TRBJ1-2,TRBD1,CASSYSSTGGNGYTF,TGTGCCAGCAGTTACTCGAGTACAGGGGGCAATGGCTACACCTTC
-,TRBV19,TRBJ1-1,-,CASSVTDRAGMNTEAFF,TGTGCCAGTAGTGTGACTGATAGGGCGGGCATGAACACTGAAGCTTTCTTT
-,TRBV5-4,TRBJ2-4,-,CASSPEGAGGLNIQYF,TGTGCCAGCAGCCCCGAGGGGGCGGGAGGATTAAACATTCAGTACTTC
-,TRBV5-4,TRBJ2-5,-,CASSPYDGTQYF,TGTGCCAGCAGCCCCTACGATGGGACCCAGTACTTC
-,TRBV6-5,TRBJ2-2,-,CPSSSSPGELFF,TGCCCCAGCAGCTCGAGTCCCGGGGAGCTGTTTTTT
-,TRBV9,TRBJ2-3,TRBD2,CASSVVGGSDTQYF,TGTGCCAGCAGCGTAGTGGGGGGGTCAGATACGCAGTATTTT
-,TRBV7-6,TRBJ1-3,TRBD1,CASSNRQGSFGNTIYF,TGTGCCAGCAGCAATAGACAGGGTTCCTTTGGAAACACCATATATTTT
once,TRBV5-4,TRBJ2-2,-,CASSLMGLRNTGELFF,TGTGCCAGCAGCTTAATGGGACTGCGGAACACCGGGGAGCTGTTTTTT
-,TRBV29-1,TRBJ2-7,-,CSVERLESYEQYF,TGCAGCGTTGAAAGGCTGGAGAGTTACGAGCAGTACTTC
-,TRBV18,TRBJ2-7,TRBD2,CASSPGLAGEGYEQYF,TGTGCCAGCTCACCAGGACTAGCGGGAGAGGGCTACGAGCAGTACTTC
-,TRBV10-3,TRBJ1-2,-,CAISESTGANYGYTF,TGTGCCATCAGTGAGTCGACAGGAGCTAACTATGGCTACACCTTC
few,TRBV3-1/TRBV3-2,TRBJ1-2,-,CASSPQFPNYGYTF,TGTGCCAGCAGCCCCCAGTTTCCGAACTATGGCTACACCTTC
-,TRBV15,TRBJ2-1,TRBD1,CATSSNDRVRNEQFF,TGTGCCACCAGTTCGAACGACAGGGTGCGCAATGAGCAGTTCTTC
-,TRBV29-1,TRBJ2-1,-,CSAEHNEQFF,TGCAGCGCCGAGCACAATGAGCAGTTCTTC
-,TRBV30,TRBJ2-4,TRBD1,CAWSVLAQGADIQYF,TGTGCCTGGAGTGTACTGGCACAGGGGGCGGACATTCAGTACTTC
-,TRBV30,TRBJ1-6,-,CAWSVLDSSSRPLHF,TGTGCCTGGAGTGTACTAGACTCCTCCTCGAGACCCCTCCACTTT
-,TRBV7-2,TRBJ2-5,TRBD2,CASSLWGARTSGRKYF,TGTGCCAGCAGCTTATGGGGGGCCCGGACTAGCGGGAGAAAGTACTTC
-,TRBV7-9,TRBJ1-2,-,CASSEATGSTYGYTF,TGTGCCAGCAGCGAAGCCACCGGGAGCACATATGGCTACACCTTC
-,TRBV11-2,TRBJ2-2,TRBD2,CASSRIAGGVVGELFF,TGTGCCAGCAGCCGAATAGCGGGAGGGGTGGTCGGGGAGCTGTTTTTT
-,TRBV6-4,TRBJ2-3,TRBD2,CASSEDGRSTDTQYF,TGTGCCAGCAGTGAAGACGGGAGGAGCACAGATACGCAGTATTTT
-,TRBV9,TRBJ1-6,TRBD1,CASSVGTGVDSPLHF,TGTGCCAGCAGCGTTGGGACAGGGGTGGATTCACCCCTCCACTTT
few,TRBV28,TRBJ1-2,-,CASSLEGEIYGYTF,TGTGCCAGCAGTTTGGAAGGGGAAATCTATGGCTACACCTTC
-,TRBV6-5,TRBJ1-4,-,CASSQGRANEKLFF,TGTGCCAGCAGCCAGGGAAGAGCTAATGAAAAACTGTTTTTT
-,TRBV19,TRBJ2-2,TRBD2,CASRNPGLAANTGELFF,TGTGCCAGTAGAAATCCGGGACTAGCGGCAAACACCGGGGAGCTGTTTTTT
-,TRBV30,TRBJ2-3,TRBD1,CAWSGGDRGPADTQYF,TGTGCCTGGAGTGGGGGCGACAGGGGTCCAGCAGATACGCAGTATTTT
-,TRBV5-1,TRBJ1-2,-,CASSLAAARDGYTF,TGCGCCAGCAGCTTGGCGGCGGCGAGGGATGGCTACACCTTC
many,TRBV28,TRBJ1-3,-,CASSQYSTSSGNTIYF,TGTGCCAGCAGCCAGTACAGCACCAGCTCTGGAAACACCATATATTTT
-,TRBV2,TRBJ2-2,-,CASSAGTKNTGELFF,TGTGCCAGCAGTGCCGGGACAAAGAACACCGGGGAGCTGTTTTTT
-,TRBV27,TRBJ2-7,-,CASSSEGTYEQYF,TGTGCCAGCAGTTCGGAGGGGACCTACGAGCAGTACTTC
-,TRBV3-1/TRBV3-2,TRBJ2-7,-,CASSQDQRPYGEQYF,TGTGCCAGCAGCCAAGATCAACGGCCCTACGGGGAGCAGTACTTC
-,TRBV10-3,TRBJ2-5,TRBD2,CAISEPLLAGETQYF,TGTGCCATCAGTGAACCACTACTAGCGGGAGAGACCCAGTACTTC
few,TRBV6-2/TRBV6-3,TRBJ2-7,TRBD2,CASRPIGPSGSFYEQYF,TGTGCCAGCAGACCTATAGGCCCTAGCGGGAGCTTCTACGAGCAGTACTTC
-,TRBV25-1,TRBJ2-1,TRBD1,CASSAGGLGNEQFF,TGTGCCAGCAGTGCAGGGGGATTGGGCAATGAGCAGTTCTTC
few,TRBV6-5,TRBJ2-1,-,CASSYSTSGQFNEQFF,TGTGCCAGCAGTTACTCGACCAGCGGGCAGTTTAATGAGCAGTTCTTC
-,TRBV12-5,TRBJ2-5,TRBD2,CASGLPPGVAGPQETQYF,TGTGCTAGTGGTTTGCCCCCAGGGGTAGCGGGGCCCCAAGAGACCCAGTACTTC
once,TRBV3-1/TRBV3-2,TRBJ2-5,-,CASSQDPGAQETQYF,TGTGCCAGCAGCCAAGATCCGGGAGCACAGGAGACCCAGTACTTC